This TCR beta chain was found in a study of cytomegalovirus exposure and HLA in healthy donors. CDR1 and CDR2 from the germline V gene are PRHDT and FYEKMQ (reference sequence). The CDR3 has 15 amino acids. V was shortened by 0 bases and J by 0 bases, with 6 bases between the two germline ends. Notes on this clone: No antigen is known for it.

Findings and caveats of the study: Rarity characterized most TCR sequences, yet some public TCRs appeared in many donors.

The data were produced by immunoSEQ multiplex PCR, yet TCRdb's version contains in-frame clones alone and is incomplete. The table lists more than 85,000 clones, 85% to 90% of them singletons. The sequenced sample consisted of PBMCs. The sequence was collected from a woman between 18 and 29 years old in good health and CMV-seronegative. The rearrangement uses TRBV13 and TRBJ1-5; D not certain. CDR3 coding DNA: TGTGCCAGCAGCTTAGGGCGGAATAGCAATCAGCCCCAGCATTTT. This gives the protein CASSLGRNSNQPQHF.